Described below is a single T cell receptor beta chain sequence and its context. Its antigen specificity is not known. Per-nucleotide qualities are absent, and no much larger clonotype sits a single base away. The record originates from a study of shared clonotypes between healthy human individuals (dated by TCRdb to 2020 to 2022). Notes on the research overall: The cohort comprised two women and a few men aged 18 to 49 years. For each donor, CD4 naive and CD4 memory were each run on three plates, CD8 naive on two plates, and CD8 memory on one plate. Blood TCR repertoires of several healthy adults were deeply sequenced to estimate repertoire size and the extent of clonotype sharing between individuals. Different laboratories and diverse techniques were used to prepare libraries and sequence TCR repertoires, to increase sequencing depth and limit assay-specific biases. Between about 0.9 and 9 billion PBMCs per donor were obtained by leukapheresis.

Broader findings and caveats from the paper: Naive subsets generally had larger estimated clonotype richness than memory subsets. Based on pairwise subsampling, the degree of clonotype sharing among donors was expected to be affected by sequencing depth. Across several donors, around 5% of naive CD4, 3.5% of naive CD8, roughly 2.3% of memory CD4, and about 0.4% of memory CD8 clonotypes were shared. Even with the large sequencing depth, rarefaction of the sorted-subset datasets indicated that sequencing was incomplete. Higher generation probabilities were observed for clonotypes shared by all four sorted-subset donors than for non-shared clonotypes. Sampling was limited to blood, and TCR repertoires in tissue likely differ from TCR repertoires in blood. Because the study included only a small number of donors, the genetic and exposure-history diversity represented was limited.

Using the deep immunoSEQ assay, multiplex PCR amplified TCR CDR3 regions from genomic DNA. For each cell subset, the extracted genomic DNA was distributed evenly across all wells of several immunoSEQ 96-well plates, and each plate served as one replicate. Each replicate PCR for sorted subsets received roughly 200 ng genomic DNA, equal to tens of thousands of T cell genomes. The purified libraries were quantified using a Qubit 3.0 fluorometer, sized with a Bioanalyzer 2100, and then quantified again using the KAPA Library Quantification kit. Every immunoSEQ 96-well plate was sequenced on a dedicated single-read 150-cycle Illumina NextSeq 550 flow cell. Regarding the original processing steps: Because only junctional sequences without quality scores were contained in the immunoSEQ output, filtering matching that applied to full-length reads could not be performed. Sequences were annotated with PyIR, a Python wrapper for IgBLAST v1.9, and V/J genes and CDR3 were assigned using IMGT germline references. Reads with weak V/J assignments (E-value above 1e-6), missing CDR3, stop codons, out-of-frame junctions, or ambiguous translated residues were removed. V3J clonotypes were defined as sequences sharing an identical inferred V gene, J gene, and CDR3 amino acid sequence. Percentage overlap between repertoires was computed as shared unique clonotypes divided by the size of the smaller repertoire. RTK rarefaction, the Chao1 estimator, and Recon v2.1 estimates of unobserved clonotypes were used to assess repertoire richness. For all TCRbeta clonotypes obtained by the gDNA method from a handful of donors, generation probabilities were computed with OLGA. TCRdb re-hosts the immuneACCESS table, in-frame sequences only. Its copies lack some clones; in the studies checked, an unresolved V gene accounts for under half of them, and the cause for the rest is not known. V, J and clone size derive from that table, while D and trimming were established from the DNA sequence. For this sample there are about 2.3 million clones; approximately 93% appear just once. The ten most abundant clones make up about 0.39% of the sample.

Healthy HIV-negative adults with no recently reported acute infections or vaccinations were included as donors. Every donor was a Caucasian adult living in Nashville, Tennessee, USA. CD4+ T cells were enriched through magnetic negative selection, after which naive cells were positively selected on CD45RA and the remaining negative fraction served as the memory subset. Blood was collected by leukapheresis, and PBMCs were isolated by Ficoll-Histopaque density gradient centrifugation and then cryopreserved in liquid nitrogen vapor phase. Purity and quantity of every magnetically sorted T cell population were checked by analytical flow cytometry. Genomic DNA was isolated from every sorted fraction and measured by UV absorbance on a Nanodrop 2000c. Compared with germline, V lacks 8 bases and J lacks 1 base; bases without a gene match: 2. The germline V gene (reference sequence) specifies MNHEY as CDR1 and SMNVEV as CDR2. Spanning cysteine to phenylalanine, the CDR3 consists of 15 amino acids. Only the CDR3 portion is preserved as DNA: 45 bases, with reading frame beginning at the first base.

This receptor was identified in a young man in good health. Some clones in this sample may be carry-over from other donors' samples. Sequences were obtained from naive CD4+ T cells from PBMCs. In the paper's terms, the cell subset or site label means: CD45RA+ positively selected. The chain was built from TRBV27 and TRBJ2-2; 12 central bases correspond to TRBD1. The sequence in DNA is TGTGCCAGCGGGACAGGGGGCAAGAACACCGGGGAGCTGTTTTTT. Its translation is CASGTGGKNTGELFF.